The subject of this entry is one TCR beta chain. This entry is derived from a study of blood T cell repertoires in COVID-19. Study in general: Acute and convalescent COVID-19 samples came from the United States, Italy and Spain. PBMCs, B-cell-depleted T cells, or T cells provided the cDNA or gDNA that made up the material.

V lost 5 bases and J lost 2, with 14 bases in between. The CDR3 has 15 residues. CDR1 and CDR2 from the germline V gene are SGHVS and FQNEAQ. Study processing details: Using reference gene primer amplification, nucleated cell counts were estimated. Generated by immunoSEQ multiplex PCR, the TCRdb table keeps only in-frame clones and is missing some. Clonal size and the V and J genes are those of that table, whereas D and trimming came from the DNA. The data hold some 75,000 clones, with around nine tenths observed a single time. The chain has TRBV7-8 and TRBJ2-3; TRBD1 might be the D (5 bases). This sequence originates from a man aged 55 to 69 with acute or convalescent COVID-19. Sample: peripheral blood. The CDR3 spells CASSETTANTDTQYF. DNA for the CDR3: TGTGCCAGCAGCGAGACGACAGCGAACACAGATACGCAGTATTTT.